This T cell receptor (beta chain) was captured by sequencing in a study of blood T cell repertoires in COVID-19. Study-wide context: The United States, Italy and Spain provided the acute and convalescent COVID-19 samples. PBMCs, B-cell-depleted T cells, or T cells were the source of the cDNA or gDNA that made up the material.

The CDR3 has 17 residues. The V gene lost 1 base and the J gene lost 6 bases, with 19 bases spanning the gap. CDR1 and CDR2 (germline): LNHNV, YYDKDF (reference sequence). Recruits, aged roughly 18 to 95 years, lived in about two dozen US areas. Libraries were prepared by immunoSEQ multiplex PCR; TCRdb keeps only in-frame clonotypes and omits some of them. The sample shows around 280,000 clones, nearly 90% of them seen only once. The source is a woman between 18 and 30 years old with acute COVID-19. This chain joins TRBV15 and TRBJ2-1; TRBD2 is a possible D gene (5 bases). The sequenced material came from PBMCs or T cells enriched from blood (not recorded which). The CDR3 sequence is CATSRAKDPLVFNEQFF. CDR3 nucleotide sequence: TGTGCCACCAGCAGAGCCAAAGACCCACTAGTTTTCAATGAGCAGTTCTTC. The variable domain in full, completed from reference TRBV15 and TRBJ2-1, reads DAMVIQNPRYQVTQFGKPVTLSCSQTLNHNVMYWYQQKSSQAPKLLFHYYDKDFNNEADTPDNFQSRRPNTSFCFLDIRSPGLGDTAMYLCATSRAKDPLVFNEQFFGPGTRLTVL.